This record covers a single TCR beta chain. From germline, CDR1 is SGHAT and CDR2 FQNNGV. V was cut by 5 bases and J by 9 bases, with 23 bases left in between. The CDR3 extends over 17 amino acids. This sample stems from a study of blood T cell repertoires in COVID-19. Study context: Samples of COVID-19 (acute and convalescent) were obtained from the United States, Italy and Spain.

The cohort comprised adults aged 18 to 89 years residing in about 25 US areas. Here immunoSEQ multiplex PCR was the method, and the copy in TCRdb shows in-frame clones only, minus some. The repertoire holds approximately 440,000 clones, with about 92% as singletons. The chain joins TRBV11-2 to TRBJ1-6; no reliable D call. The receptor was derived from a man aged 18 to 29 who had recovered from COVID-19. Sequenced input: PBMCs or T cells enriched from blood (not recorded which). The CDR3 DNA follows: TGTGCCAGCAGCCCGTTGAGGGCCGCGGGGATAGGTTCACCCCTCCACTTT. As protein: CASSPLRAAGIGSPLHF.